The rows below give T cell receptor beta chains drawn from one sample of a study of T-cell memory formation after mild COVID-19. TCRdb processed the 5' RACE reads anew with MiXCR; each CDR3 protein has one entry. The sample lists roughly 80,000 distinct CDR3 sequences; about 23% were seen once. Sequencing input: PBMCs or a T cell subset sorted from them (not recorded which). The receptors derive from a man younger than 35 who had mild COVID-19 (a few samples of this study predate the infection). Cell type and time point are not known. The conserved cysteine and the conserved F or W are not part of the CDR3 here.

len,v_gene,j_gene,CDR3aa
12,TRBV12-3/TRBV12-4,TRBJ1-6,ASRQGSYNSPLH
15,TRBV12-3/TRBV12-4,TRBJ2-3,ASTSTGDRGYADTQY
15,TRBV6-2/TRBV6-3,TRBJ2-7,ASSYPTAGGHSYEQY
10,TRBV28,TRBJ2-1,ASSWPLDEQF
13,TRBV6-6,TRBJ2-4,ASSTGVAGENIQY
14,TRBV4-1,TRBJ1-5,ASSQPRDGSNQPQH
13,TRBV6-4,TRBJ2-3,ASSESQGGLDTQY
12,TRBV29-1,TRBJ1-5,SAQTGDSNQPQH
11,TRBV20-1,TRBJ2-2,SALTENTGELF
9,TRBV24-1,TRBJ2-1,ATPCDNEQF
12,TRBV29-1,TRBJ1-1,SVGGEVGNTEAF
14,TRBV13,TRBJ2-5,ASSLSGQGVQETQY
12,TRBV14,TRBJ1-2,ASSGTDRNYGYT
10,TRBV20-1,TRBJ1-5,SAKVWNQPQH
11,TRBV29-1,TRBJ2-1,SVGLAGDNEQF
14,TRBV7-3,TRBJ2-5,ASSLDGGGAQETQY
12,TRBV12-3/TRBV12-4,TRBJ1-5,ASGAGDSNQPQH
10,TRBV4-2,TRBJ2-2,ASGDNTGELF
9,TRBV24-1,TRBJ2-1,ATTGGNEQF
14,TRBV7-9,TRBJ2-1,ASSFWGRGYYNEQF
12,TRBV4-1,TRBJ1-5,ASSHDTGEQPQH
10,TRBV6-2/TRBV6-3,TRBJ2-7,ASSTARNEQY
14,TRBV19,TRBJ2-1,ASSIAPAGANNEQF
9,TRBV6-2/TRBV6-3,TRBJ2-7,ASRLSYEQY
11,TRBV12-3/TRBV12-4,TRBJ1-2,ATYRAGNGIDT
13,TRBV7-9,TRBJ2-5,ASSHGQGSQETQY
14,TRBV24-1,TRBJ2-5,ATSDFQRGLQETQY
10,TRBV7-9,TRBJ1-1,ASSPDREEAF
11,TRBV7-2,TRBJ2-5,ASSFWVQETQY
17,TRBV15,TRBJ2-3,ATSRPLSPREVRTDTQY
14,TRBV2,TRBJ2-4,ASSAEGAHAKNIQY
13,TRBV7-2,TRBJ2-3,ASRFPGGTTDTQY
11,TRBV6-6,TRBJ2-1,ASSYSRYNEQF
14,TRBV4-2,TRBJ1-1,ASSQVGTGLNTEAF
14,TRBV19,TRBJ1-5,ASSITGQVPYQPQH
12,TRBV20-1,TRBJ2-1,SARRGLGYNEQF
9,TRBV20-1,TRBJ1-2,SARQGAGYT
12,TRBV6-5,TRBJ1-1,ASSYSGRNTEAF
13,TRBV29-1,TRBJ2-2,SVEGSGGFTGELF
12,TRBV14,TRBJ2-1,ASSQGLAADEQF
11,TRBV12-5,TRBJ2-3,ASGQGGADTQY
15,TRBV7-3,TRBJ1-3,ASSLGITGSSGNTIY
10,TRBV5-4,TRBJ2-7,ASSLDGVEQY
12,TRBV7-8,TRBJ1-3,ASSSTGSGNTIY
11,TRBV20-1,TRBJ1-2,SARDGDGTGYT
11,TRBV4-3,TRBJ2-3,ASSQAGPNTQY
13,TRBV7-9,TRBJ2-2,ASSLQDYATGELF